The 10 T cell receptor beta chains below all came from one sample that was sequenced in a study of blood T cell repertoires in COVID-19. Clones were sequenced by immunoSEQ multiplex PCR, and TCRdb holds only the in-frame ones, with some missing. The data contain about 240,000 clones, 75% to 85% of them seen just once; the ten biggest clones take up roughly 5%. Sequenced: peripheral blood. All receptors derive from a man aged 50 to 60 with COVID-19, enrolled during active disease.

The chain carries TRBV19 and TRBJ1-4, with D tentatively TRBD1 (5 bases). This CDR3 is 14 amino acids long. Trimming took off 7 bases at V and 7 bases at J, with 16 bases between the two ends. Germline lookup yields CDR1 LNHDA and CDR2 SQIVND (reference sequence). As DNA, the CDR3 is TGTGCCAGTACCCCCGGTGGGGGGATTGAAAAACTGTTTTTT. Translated: CASTPGGGIEKLFF.

The genes are TRBV5-4 and TRBJ2-7; D may be TRBD2 (7 bases). In germline, CDR1 is SGHNT, CDR2 YYREEE (reference sequence). The CDR3 is made up of 16 amino acids. Trimming cost V 0 bases and J 1 base, with 14 bases left between them. CDR3 protein: CASSLGAGGLSYEQYF. CDR3 bases: TGTGCCAGCAGCTTGGGGGCCGGGGGGCTTTCCTACGAGCAGTACTTC. Together with reference TRBV5-4 and TRBJ2-7, the CDR3 gives the full variable domain: ETGVTQSPTHLIKTRGQQVTLRCSSQSGHNTVSWYQQALGQGPQFIFQYYREEENGRGNFPPRFSGLQFPNYSSELNVNALELDDSALYLCASSLGAGGLSYEQYFGPGTRLTVT.

The chain links TRBV19 to TRBJ2-7, with D possibly matching TRBD1 (5 bases). Germline lookup yields CDR1 LNHDA and CDR2 SQIVND (reference sequence). The CDR3 consists of 11 residues. CDR3: CAAGYFDEQYF. In nucleotides, the CDR3 is TGTGCAGCAGGGTATTTCGACGAGCAGTACTTC.

This chain joins TRBV6-7 and TRBJ2-5; D gene ambiguous. TRBV6-7 is identified as an open reading frame with a role that is uncertain. This CDR3 contains 15 residues. V gave up 5 bases and J gave up 1 base, with 14 bases separating them. The CDR3 sequence: CASSSRDRTQETQYF. The CDR3 DNA sequence: TGTGCCAGCAGTAGTAGAGATCGTACCCAAGAGACCCAGTACTTC.

The chain recombines TRBV7-9 with TRBJ2-5, with TRBD2 matching 8 bases. CDR3 length equals 17 residues. The germline V gene encodes CDR1 SEHNR and CDR2 FQNEAQ (reference sequence). With V trimmed by 3 bases and J by 0 bases, 9 bases remained unmatched. The CDR3: CASSLGSGGRYQETQYF. The DNA for the CDR3 is TGTGCCAGCAGCTTGGGGAGCGGGGGCCGGTACCAAGAGACCCAGTACTTC.

V gene TRBV4-1 combines with J gene TRBJ2-5, with a tentative D call TRBD1 (6 bases). Trimming shortened V by 0 bases and J by 5 bases, and 16 bases separated the two germline ends. The germline V gene encodes CDR1 MGHRA and CDR2 YSYEKL. This CDR3 region has 16 residues. CDR3 nucleotide sequence: TGCGCCAGCAGCCAAGATTCCAGGGGTGTTGTGGAGACCCAGTACTTC. This codes for CASSQDSRGVVETQYF.

V and J are TRBV4-1 and TRBJ2-5; D is possibly TRBD1 (6 bases). CDR3 length: 18 amino acids. CDR1 and CDR2 from the germline V gene are MGHRA and YSYEKL. Trimming took off 0 bases at V and 5 bases at J, with 22 bases between the two ends. CDR3 sequence (DNA): TGCGCCAGCAGCCAAGAGTCGTTTGGGTCCAGGGACATTGAGACCCAGTACTTC. Residues: CASSQESFGSRDIETQYF.

This clone was detected only a few times. The rearrangement joins TRBV5-4 to TRBJ2-2, with TRBD2 identical over 7 bases. The ends lost 0 bases at V and 5 bases at J; junction bases unmatched: 4. The CDR3 totals 15 residues. The germline V gene encodes CDR1 SGHNT and CDR2 YYREEE (reference sequence). CDR3 nucleotide sequence: TGTGCCAGCAGCTTGGTCTCCGGGAGGACCGGGGAGCTGTTTTTT. Protein: CASSLVSGRTGELFF.

This clone was counted only a few times. V usage is TRBV21-1 and J usage is TRBJ1-3; the table's D call of TRBD1 was not tested on the DNA. TRBV21-1 is classified as a pseudogene. The CDR3 runs 16 residues. CDR3 protein: CASSKVARVTGNTIYF. In DNA form, the CDR3 reads TGTGCCAGCAGCAAAGTCGCCAGGGTAACTGGAAACACCATATATTTT.

This rearrangement joins TRBV29-1 to TRBJ2-1; D gene unclear. Germline CDR1 reads SQVTM; CDR2 reads ANQGSEA. V lost 7 bases and J 5 bases, leaving 18 bases between the germline ends. There are 14 residues in the CDR3. CDR3 region: CSALVRQAHNEQFF. In nucleotides, the CDR3 is TGCAGCGCCTTGGTTCGCCAGGCCCACAATGAGCAGTTCTTC.